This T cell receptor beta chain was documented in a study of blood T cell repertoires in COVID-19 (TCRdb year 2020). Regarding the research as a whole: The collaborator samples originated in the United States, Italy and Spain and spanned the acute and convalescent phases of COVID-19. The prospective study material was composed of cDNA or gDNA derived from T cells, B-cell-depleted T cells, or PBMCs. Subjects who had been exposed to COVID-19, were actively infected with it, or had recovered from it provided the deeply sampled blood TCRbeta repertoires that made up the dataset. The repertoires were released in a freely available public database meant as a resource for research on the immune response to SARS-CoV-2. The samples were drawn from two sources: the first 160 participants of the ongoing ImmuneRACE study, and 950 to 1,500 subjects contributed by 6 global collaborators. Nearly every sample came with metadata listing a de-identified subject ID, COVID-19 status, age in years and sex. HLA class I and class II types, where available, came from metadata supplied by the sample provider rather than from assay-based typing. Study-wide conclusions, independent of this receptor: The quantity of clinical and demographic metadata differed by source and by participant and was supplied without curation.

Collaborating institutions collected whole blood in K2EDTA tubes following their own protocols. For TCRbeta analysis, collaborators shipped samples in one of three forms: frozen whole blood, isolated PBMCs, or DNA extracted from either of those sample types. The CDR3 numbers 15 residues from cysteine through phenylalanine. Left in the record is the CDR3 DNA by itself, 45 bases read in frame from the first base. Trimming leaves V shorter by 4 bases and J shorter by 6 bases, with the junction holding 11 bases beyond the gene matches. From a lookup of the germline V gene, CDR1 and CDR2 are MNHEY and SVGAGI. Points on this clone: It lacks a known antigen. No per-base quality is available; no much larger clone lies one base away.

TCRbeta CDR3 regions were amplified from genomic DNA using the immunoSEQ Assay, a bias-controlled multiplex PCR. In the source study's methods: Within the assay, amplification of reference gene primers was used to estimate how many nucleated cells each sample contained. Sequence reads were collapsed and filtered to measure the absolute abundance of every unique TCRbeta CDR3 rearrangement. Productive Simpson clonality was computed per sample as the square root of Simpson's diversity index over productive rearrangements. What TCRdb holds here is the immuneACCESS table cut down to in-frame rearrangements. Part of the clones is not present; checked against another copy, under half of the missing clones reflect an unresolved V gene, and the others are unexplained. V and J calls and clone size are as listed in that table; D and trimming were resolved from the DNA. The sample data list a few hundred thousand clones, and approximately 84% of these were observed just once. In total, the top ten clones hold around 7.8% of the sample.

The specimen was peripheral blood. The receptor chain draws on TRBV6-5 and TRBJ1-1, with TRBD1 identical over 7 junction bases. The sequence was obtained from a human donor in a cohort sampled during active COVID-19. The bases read TGTGCCAGCAGTTCCCCAACAGGGGTAAGGGCTGAAGCTTTCTTT. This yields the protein CASSSPTGVRAEAFF.